This is a list of T cell receptor beta chains from one sample in a study of human T cells and chemical hapten exposure. MiXCR, run by TCRdb on the RACE reads, gives a single entry per CDR3 protein. In the table there are a few hundred thousand distinct CDR3 sequences, roughly 7.7% of which are singletons. This sample comprised whole blood, obtained in connection with sensitization to the hapten diphenylcyclopropenone (DPC). These receptors all come from a man younger than 30 with alopecia areata. Some clones in this sample may be carry-over from other donors' samples. Both conserved end residues are part of each CDR3. The D gene is left open where the match is weak. Rows may omit the clone size; those that give it use once, few, many or a size class.

>TRBJ2-6|TRBV9|-|-
TGTGCCAGCAGCGTTGACCAGGGGGCCAACGTCCTGACTTTC
CASSVDQGANVLTF
>TRBJ1-1|TRBV20-1|-|TRBD1
TGCAGTGCTAGTTACCGGGACAGGGGGCAATCTGAAGCTTTCTTT
CSASYRDRGQSEAFF
>TRBJ2-3|TRBV5-1|many|-
TGCGCCAGCATCCCCTTGCTTGGAGGAGATACGCAGTATTTT
CASIPLLGGDTQYF
>TRBJ2-3|TRBV12-3/TRBV12-4|many|-
TGTGCCAGCAGTTTGCTGGGGGGTGGGGTCGCAGATACGCAGTATTTT
CASSLLGGGVADTQYF
>TRBJ2-1|TRBV7-8|few|-
TGTGCCAGCAGCCCGGGGGGACAGGTCAATGAGCAGTTCTTC
CASSPGGQVNEQFF
>TRBJ2-3|TRBV27|-|-
TGTGCCAGCAACTCAAGAGGTTCAGATACGCAGTATTTT
CASNSRGSDTQYF
>TRBJ1-3|TRBV7-2|many|-
TGTGCCAGCAGCTTAGTTGGCCTCTCTGGAAACACCATATATTTT
CASSLVGLSGNTIYF
>TRBJ2-5|TRBV6-6|-|TRBD2
TGTGCCAGCAGTTACGGGTTAACTAGCGGGGGGCAAGAGACCCAGTACTTC
CASSYGLTSGGQETQYF
>TRBJ2-1|TRBV27|-|-
TGTGCCAGCAGTTTATTCGTGAGAAATGAGCAGTTCTTC
CASSLFVRNEQFF
>TRBJ2-7|TRBV7-9|-|TRBD1
TGTGCCAGCAGCCCACCCGACAGGGCCCTACCATGGGAGCAGTACTTC
CASSPPDRALPWEQYF
>TRBJ2-1|TRBV7-8|-|TRBD2
TGTGCCAGCAGCTGGGGACTAGATCTAAAGCCGTTCTTC
CASSWGLDLKPFF
>TRBJ2-5|TRBV5-1|few|-
TGCGCCAGCAGCGAGCCTGGAGAGACCCAGTACTTC
CASSEPGETQYF
>TRBJ2-5|TRBV5-1|many|TRBD1
TGCGCCAGCAGCCCGGGACAGCAAGAGACCCAGTACTTC
CASSPGQQETQYF
>TRBJ2-3|TRBV4-1|many|TRBD1
TGCGCCAGCAGCCAAGGACCGGGACAGGGCCAACGAAGAGATACGCAGTATTTT
CASSQGPGQGQRRDTQYF
>TRBJ1-6|TRBV20-1|few|-
TGCAGTGCTAGAGATCCAGGGTTGGGAAATTCACCCCTCCACTTT
CSARDPGLGNSPLHF
>TRBJ2-3|TRBV10-1|-|-
TGCGCCAGCAGTGGAGGCCATACGCAGTATTTT
CASSGGHTQYF
>TRBJ2-7|TRBV5-4|many|-
TGTGCCAGCAGCTTGAGGGGCGGGACCGGGGACGAGCAGTACTTC
CASSLRGGTGDEQYF
>TRBJ1-3|TRBV6-6|-|TRBD1
TGTGCCAGCACGCCGGGACAGGGTTTAAATGGAAACACCATATATTTT
CASTPGQGLNGNTIYF
>TRBJ2-1|TRBV12-3/TRBV12-4|few|TRBD2
TGTGCCAGCAGTTTAATGGCTGTAGCGGGGGGGCACGGTGAGCAGTTCTTC
CASSLMAVAGGHGEQFF
>TRBJ2-3|TRBV20-1|-|TRBD2
TGCAGTGCCAAAAAAGCGGGGGGGCGATCAGATACGCAGTATTTT
CSAKKAGGRSDTQYF
>TRBJ2-1|TRBV2|-|TRBD1
TGTGCCACCACCAGACAGGGGTCCTACAATGAGCAGTTCTTC
CATTRQGSYNEQFF
>TRBJ2-7|TRBV4-1|-|-
TGCGCCAGCAGCCAAGGTTGGCAAGACTCCTACGAGCAGTACTTC
CASSQGWQDSYEQYF
>TRBJ1-6|TRBV7-2|-|-
TGTGCCAGCAGCTTAGGGTCCGCCGGACCCTCCTATAATTCACCCCTCCACTTT
CASSLGSAGPSYNSPLHF
>TRBJ2-1|TRBV9|many|-
TGTGCCAGCAGCGTAGGTGGCTTGGATGAGCAGTTCTTC
CASSVGGLDEQFF
>TRBJ2-7|TRBV20-1|-|-
TGCAGTGCTTATAGCCAGGCCAACTACGAGCAGTACTTC
CSAYSQANYEQYF
>TRBJ1-1|TRBV7-3|many|-
TGTGCCAGCAGCTCAAGCGAGGGGTTGAACACTGAAGCTTTCTTT
CASSSSEGLNTEAFF